This T cell receptor beta chain was sequenced during a study of blood T cell repertoires in COVID-19. Study as a whole: The United States, Italy and Spain were the sources of the acute and convalescent COVID-19 samples.

Trimming removed 8 bases from V and 2 bases from J; junction bases left unmatched: 7. The germline CDR1 and CDR2 sequences are SNHLY and FYNNEI. The CDR3 spans 14 residues. Participants spanned ages about 18 to 95 years and resided in about two dozen US areas. Cohort assignment relied on participant-reported clinical history. Original handling: Using reference gene primer amplification, nucleated cell counts were estimated. Generated by immunoSEQ multiplex PCR, the TCRdb table keeps only in-frame clones and is missing some. V, J and clone size reflect that table, while D and trimming were determined from the DNA. The sample includes hundreds of thousands of clones, 85% to 90% of them seen just once.

This clonotype was sampled from a man aged 25 to 40 who had recovered from COVID-19. The chain couples TRBV2 to TRBJ2-3, with TRBD1 matching over 7 bases. The sequencing input was PBMCs or T cells enriched from blood (not recorded which). DNA for the CDR3: TGTGCCAGCGGCCGGACAGGACACACAGATACGCAGTATTTT. Residues: CASGRTGHTDTQYF.